Listed here are 10 T cell receptor beta chains from one sample, sequenced in a study of early T cells in non-severe SARS-CoV-2 infection. TCRdb itself ran the 5' RACE reads through MiXCR, one entry per CDR3 protein. The data contain 55,000 or so distinct CDR3 sequences, 6.5% to 7.5% of them singletons. The specimen comprised whole blood, sampled at baseline. These receptors were collected from an adult who was a healthcare worker with PCR-confirmed SARS-CoV-2 infection or an uninfected control (not recorded which).

The V and J genes are TRBV20-1 and TRBJ2-3; D gene ambiguous. V was clipped by 6 bases and J by 3 bases, with 7 bases between them. The CDR3 is 11 residues long. Germline V lookup: CDR1 DFQATT, CDR2 SNEGSKA (reference sequence). For the CDR3, the DNA is TGCAGTGCCCATAGAACAGATACGCAGTATTTT. Translated: CSAHRTDTQYF.

There are many counts of this clonotype. The rearrangement uses TRBV20-1 and TRBJ1-1; D remains ambiguous. The V end was cut by 3 bases, the J end by 0 bases, with 5 bases between. From germline, CDR1 is DFQATT and CDR2 SNEGSKA (reference sequence). This CDR3 has 12 amino acids. The CDR3 DNA reads as TGCAGTGCTAGTCAAGTGAACACTGAAGCTTTCTTT. Translation: CSASQVNTEAFF.

This clonotype was detected a few times. The V call is TRBV14, the J call TRBJ1-4; 9 bases line up with TRBD1. In germline, CDR1 is SGHDN, CDR2 FVKESK. The CDR3 runs to 14 residues. Unmatched junction bases numbered 4, after V lost 5 bases and J lost 6 bases. The CDR3 DNA reads as TGTGCCAGCAGCAGGGACAGGGCCGATGAAAAACTGTTTTTT. It is translated as CASSRDRADEKLFF.

This clonotype was counted a few times. This chain connects TRBV4-3 to TRBJ2-3, with 7 bases that match TRBD2. Germline-derived CDR1 and CDR2 are LGHNA and YSLEER. The ends lost 2 bases at V and 5 bases at J; junction bases unmatched: 4. The CDR3 is 14 residues long. The CDR3 DNA follows: TGCGCCAGCAGCCAACGGACTAGAAGAGATACGCAGTATTTT. This sequence encodes CASSQRTRRDTQYF.

A few counts support this clonotype. The chain couples TRBV5-1 to TRBJ1-1; 7 nucleotides agree with TRBD1. V lost 3 bases, J lost 2 bases, and 4 bases stayed unmatched. The CDR3 totals 14 residues. CDR1 and CDR2 from the germline V gene are SGHRS and YFSETQ. For the CDR3, the DNA is TGCGCCAGCAGCTCGACAGGGATCAACACTGAAGCTTTCTTT. It yields the protein CASSSTGINTEAFF.

The chain combines TRBV7-9 with TRBJ1-5; tentative D call: TRBD1 (6 bases). Germline V gene sequence: CDR1 SEHNR, CDR2 FQNEAQ (reference sequence). The CDR3 loop spans 19 amino acids. V gave up 5 bases and J gave up 0 bases, with 23 bases separating them. The CDR3 nucleotides are TGTGCCAGCAGCCAAAGCACAGGGACCGGACGTTATAGCAATCAGCCCCAGCATTTT. Translated, it gives CASSQSTGTGRYSNQPQHF.

The table lists this clonotype with many counts. V is TRBV6-5 and J is TRBJ1-2, with 10 bases lining up with TRBD1. The CDR3 spans 13 residues. Germline V gene sequence: CDR1 MNHEY, CDR2 SVGAGI. Trimming at V came to 5 bases and at J to 5 bases, leaving 2 bases not matched to a gene. This CDR3 reads CASSRDRGYGYTF. DNA for the CDR3: TGTGCCAGCAGTAGGGACAGGGGATATGGCTACACCTTC.

V gene TRBV7-3 combines with J gene TRBJ2-7; D might be TRBD1 (5 bases). Germline CDR1 is SGHTA and CDR2 is FQGTGA. The V end lost 2 bases, the J end lost 0 bases, and 11 bases lay between the germline ends. CDR3 length equals 15 residues. The CDR3 sequence: CASSLGQTPSYEQYF. The CDR3 DNA sequence: TGTGCCAGCAGCTTAGGACAAACTCCCTCCTACGAGCAGTACTTC.

This clonotype was seen many times. V usage is TRBV6-5 and J usage is TRBJ1-6; 11 bases match TRBD1. V gave up 2 bases and J gave up 12 bases; unmatched junction bases: 6. The CDR3 is 15 residues long. Looked up from germline, CDR1 is MNHEY and CDR2 is SVGAGI. CDR3 DNA sequence: TGTGCCAGCAGTTACGGGACAGGGGGAGTTGGACCCCTCCACTTT. Its translation is CASSYGTGGVGPLHF.

This clonotype has a count of ten or more. The V gene is TRBV6-5, the J gene TRBJ2-1; 9 bases align to TRBD1. CDR1 and CDR2 from the germline V gene are MNHEY and SVGAGI. V dropped 6 bases and J dropped 9; count of bases not matched to a gene: 12. This CDR3 comprises 15 residues. The CDR3 DNA sequence: TGTGCCAGCAGCACGGACAGGGGCCGTGTAGGTGAGCAGTTCTTC. Translated: CASSTDRGRVGEQFF.